This T cell receptor beta chain came from a study of T cell responses to AZD1222 COVID-19 vaccine. General study findings and limits: Clonal diversity was possibly underestimated, and the donors were mostly white British, with more females.

Some clones are missing from TCRdb's copy, which holds only in-frame ones; the method was immunoSEQ multiplex PCR. This table has some 180,000 clones, 80% to 95% appearing once. This CDR3 has 16 residues. The germline CDR1 and CDR2 sequences are PRHDT and FYEKMQ (reference sequence). J gave up 5 bases and V 5 bases, and 9 bases lay outside the gene matches. Pooling covered second doses at about 4 or about 12 weeks. Details on this clone: What it binds is not known.

This TCR derives from an adult who received the AZD1222 COVID-19 vaccine. Sequences were derived from peripheral blood, sampled 28 days after the second AZD1222 dose. J is TRBJ2-3 and V is TRBV13; 11 bases agree with TRBD2. The CDR3 coding sequence is TGTGCCAGCAGCACCGCCGGGACTAGCGGTATAGATACGCAGTATTTT. Amino acids: CASSTAGTSGIDTQYF.